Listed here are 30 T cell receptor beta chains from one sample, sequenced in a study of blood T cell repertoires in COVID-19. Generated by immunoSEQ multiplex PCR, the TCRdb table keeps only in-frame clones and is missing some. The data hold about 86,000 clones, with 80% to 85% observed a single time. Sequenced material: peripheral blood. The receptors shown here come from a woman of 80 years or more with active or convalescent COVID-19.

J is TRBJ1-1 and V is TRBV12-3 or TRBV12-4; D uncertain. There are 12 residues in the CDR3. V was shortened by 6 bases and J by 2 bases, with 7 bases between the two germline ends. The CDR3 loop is CASRRTNTEAFF. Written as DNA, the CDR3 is TGTGCCAGCAGGCGAACCAACACTGAAGCTTTCTTT.

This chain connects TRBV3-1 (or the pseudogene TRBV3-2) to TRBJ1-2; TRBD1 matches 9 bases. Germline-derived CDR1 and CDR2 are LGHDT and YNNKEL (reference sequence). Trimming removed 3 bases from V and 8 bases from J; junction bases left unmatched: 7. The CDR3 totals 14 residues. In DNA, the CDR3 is TGTGCCAGCAGCCACCTCCGGGACAGGGACGGCTACACCTTC. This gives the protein CASSHLRDRDGYTF.

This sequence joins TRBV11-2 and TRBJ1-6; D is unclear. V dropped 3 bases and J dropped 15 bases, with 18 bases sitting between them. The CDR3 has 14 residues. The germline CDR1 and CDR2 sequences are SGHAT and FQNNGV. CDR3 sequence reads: CASSLAAVGADLHF. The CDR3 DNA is TGTGCCAGCAGCTTGGCGGCAGTGGGTGCGGACCTCCACTTT. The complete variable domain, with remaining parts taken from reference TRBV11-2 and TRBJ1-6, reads EAGVAQSPRYKIIEKRQSVAFWCNPISGHATLYWYQQILGQGPKLLIQFQNNGVVDDSQLPKDRFSAERLKGVDSTLKIQPAKLEDSAVYLCASSLAAVGADLHFGNGTRLTVT.

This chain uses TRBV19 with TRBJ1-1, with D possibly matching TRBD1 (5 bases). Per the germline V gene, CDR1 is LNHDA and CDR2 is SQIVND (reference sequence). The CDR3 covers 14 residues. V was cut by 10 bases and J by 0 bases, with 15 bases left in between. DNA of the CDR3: TGTGCCACCAAACAGACAGATTTGAACACTGAAGCTTTCTTT. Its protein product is CATKQTDLNTEAFF.

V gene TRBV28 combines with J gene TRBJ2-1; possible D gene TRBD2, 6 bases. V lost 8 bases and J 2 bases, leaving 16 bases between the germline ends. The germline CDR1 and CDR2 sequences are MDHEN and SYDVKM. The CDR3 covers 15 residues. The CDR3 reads CASQPGGTTYNEQFF. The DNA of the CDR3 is TGTGCCAGCCAACCCGGGGGTACCACCTACAATGAGCAGTTCTTC.

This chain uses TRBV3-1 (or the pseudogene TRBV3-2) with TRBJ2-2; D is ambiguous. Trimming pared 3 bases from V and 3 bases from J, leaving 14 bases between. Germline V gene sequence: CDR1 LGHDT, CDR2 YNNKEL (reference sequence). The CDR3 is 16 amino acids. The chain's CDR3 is CASSQFEVIYTGELFF. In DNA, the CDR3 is TGTGCCAGCAGCCAGTTCGAGGTCATTTACACCGGGGAGCTGTTTTTT.

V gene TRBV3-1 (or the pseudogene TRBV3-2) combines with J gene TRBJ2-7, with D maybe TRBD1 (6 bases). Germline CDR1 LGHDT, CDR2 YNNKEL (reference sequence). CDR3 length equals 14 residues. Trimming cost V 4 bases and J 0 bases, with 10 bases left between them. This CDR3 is CASSRRDISYEQYF. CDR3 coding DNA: TGTGCCAGCAGCCGCCGGGACATCTCCTACGAGCAGTACTTC.

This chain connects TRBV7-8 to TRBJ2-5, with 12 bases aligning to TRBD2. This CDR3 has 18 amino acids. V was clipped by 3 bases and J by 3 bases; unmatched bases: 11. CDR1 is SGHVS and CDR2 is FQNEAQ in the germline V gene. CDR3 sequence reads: CASSFSRLAGANKETQYF. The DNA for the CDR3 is TGTGCCAGCAGCTTCTCAAGACTAGCGGGAGCTAATAAAGAGACCCAGTACTTC.

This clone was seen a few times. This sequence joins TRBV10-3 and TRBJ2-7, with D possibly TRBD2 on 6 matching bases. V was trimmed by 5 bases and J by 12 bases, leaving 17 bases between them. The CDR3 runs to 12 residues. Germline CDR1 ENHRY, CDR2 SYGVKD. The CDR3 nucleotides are TGTGCCATCAGTACTCAATCAGGGAGGAGGTACTTC. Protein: CAISTQSGRRYF.

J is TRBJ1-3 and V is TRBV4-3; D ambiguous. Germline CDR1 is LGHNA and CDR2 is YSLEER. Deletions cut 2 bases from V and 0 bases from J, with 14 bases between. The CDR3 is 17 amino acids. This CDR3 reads CASSQSGDMYSGNTIYF. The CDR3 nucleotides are TGCGCCAGCAGCCAATCGGGAGACATGTACTCTGGAAACACCATATATTTT.

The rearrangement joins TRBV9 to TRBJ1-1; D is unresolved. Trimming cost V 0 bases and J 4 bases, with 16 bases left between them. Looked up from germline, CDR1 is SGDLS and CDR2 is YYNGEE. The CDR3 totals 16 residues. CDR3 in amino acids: CASSVGAQTPATEAFF. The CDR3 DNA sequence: TGTGCCAGCAGCGTAGGGGCGCAGACCCCCGCCACTGAAGCTTTCTTT.

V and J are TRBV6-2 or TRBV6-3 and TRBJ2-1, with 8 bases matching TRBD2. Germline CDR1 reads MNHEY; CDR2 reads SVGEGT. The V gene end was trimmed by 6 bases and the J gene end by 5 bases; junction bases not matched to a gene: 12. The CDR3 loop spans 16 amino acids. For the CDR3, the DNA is TGTGCCAGCAGCCAACACGGGGGGGCCGTTAACAATGAGCAGTTCTTC. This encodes CASSQHGGAVNNEQFF.

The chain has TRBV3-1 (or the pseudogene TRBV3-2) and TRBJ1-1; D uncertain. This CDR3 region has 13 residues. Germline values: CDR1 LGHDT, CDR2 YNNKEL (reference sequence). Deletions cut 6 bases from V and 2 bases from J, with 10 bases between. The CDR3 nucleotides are TGTGCCAGCAGTTTAACTCCAAACACTGAAGCTTTCTTT. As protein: CASSLTPNTEAFF.

The CDR3 coding sequence is TGTGCCAGCAGCCGATTTGGGCGGGGGTCACCGACAGATACGCAGTATTTT. Its translation is CASSRFGRGSPTDTQYF. The rearrangement uses TRBV11-2 and TRBJ2-3; 7 bases align to TRBD2. V lost 5 bases and J lost 3; bases outside the gene matches: 14. Germline assignment: CDR1 SGHAT and CDR2 FQNNGV. This CDR3 is built from 17 residues.

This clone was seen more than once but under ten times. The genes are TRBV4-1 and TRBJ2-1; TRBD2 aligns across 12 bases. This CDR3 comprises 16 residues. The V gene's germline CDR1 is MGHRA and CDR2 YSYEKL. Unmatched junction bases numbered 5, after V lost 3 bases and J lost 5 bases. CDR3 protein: CASSHRTSGVHNEQFF. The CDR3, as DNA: TGCGCCAGCAGCCATCGGACTAGCGGGGTACACAATGAGCAGTTCTTC.

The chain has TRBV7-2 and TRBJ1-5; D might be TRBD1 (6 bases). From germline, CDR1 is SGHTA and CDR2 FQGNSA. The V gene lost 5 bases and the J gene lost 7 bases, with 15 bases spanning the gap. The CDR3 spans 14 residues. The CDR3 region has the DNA TGTGCCAGCAGCCGTGGACAGTCCGGCCAGCCCCAGCATTTT. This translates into CASSRGQSGQPQHF.

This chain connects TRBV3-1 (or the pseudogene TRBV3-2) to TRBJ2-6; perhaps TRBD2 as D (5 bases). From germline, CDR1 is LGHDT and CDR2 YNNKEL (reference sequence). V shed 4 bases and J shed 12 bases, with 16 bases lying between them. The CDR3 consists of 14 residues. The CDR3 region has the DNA TGTGCCAGCAGCCTAAAGGAGGATATATGCGTCCTGACTTTC. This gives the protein CASSLKEDICVLTF.

DNA for the CDR3: TGTGCCAGCAGCGCCCGACTAGCGTCAAAAGAGACCCAGTACTTC. Its translation is CASSARLASKETQYF. The V call is TRBV7-3, the J call TRBJ2-5, with 8 positions matching TRBD2. V shed 5 bases and J 3 bases; nucleotides not matched to a gene: 8. This CDR3 region has 15 residues. Germline loops: CDR1 SGHTA, CDR2 FQGTGA.

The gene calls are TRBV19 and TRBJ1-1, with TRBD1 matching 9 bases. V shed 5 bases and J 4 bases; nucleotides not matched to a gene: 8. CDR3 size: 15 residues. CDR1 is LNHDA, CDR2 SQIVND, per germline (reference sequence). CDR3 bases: TGTGCCAGTAGTCAACAGGGGGCAGGTGCCACTGAAGCTTTCTTT. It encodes CASSQQGAGATEAFF.

CDR3 residues: CASSPGPQDTEAFF. The DNA of the CDR3 is TGTGCCAGCTCACCGGGTCCTCAGGACACTGAAGCTTTCTTT. The V gene is TRBV18, the J gene TRBJ1-1; D is undetermined. Trimming shortened V by 3 bases and J by 3 bases, and 11 bases separated the two germline ends. The CDR3 has 14 residues. The germline V gene has CDR1 KGHSH and CDR2 LQKENI.

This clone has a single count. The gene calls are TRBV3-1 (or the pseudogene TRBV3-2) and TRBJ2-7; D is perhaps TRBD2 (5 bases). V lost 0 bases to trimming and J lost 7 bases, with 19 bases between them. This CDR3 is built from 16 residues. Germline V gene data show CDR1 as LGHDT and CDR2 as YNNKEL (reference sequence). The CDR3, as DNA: TGTGCCAGCAGCCAAGATTTGGCACACCGGGGTCGGGAGCAGTACTTC. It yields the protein CASSQDLAHRGREQYF.

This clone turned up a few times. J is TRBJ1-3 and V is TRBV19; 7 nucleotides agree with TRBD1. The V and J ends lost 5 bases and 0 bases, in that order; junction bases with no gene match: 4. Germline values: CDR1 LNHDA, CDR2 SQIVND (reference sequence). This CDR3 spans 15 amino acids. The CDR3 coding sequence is TGTGCCAGTAGTCCCCGGGACAGCTCTGGAAACACCATATATTTT. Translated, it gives CASSPRDSSGNTIYF.

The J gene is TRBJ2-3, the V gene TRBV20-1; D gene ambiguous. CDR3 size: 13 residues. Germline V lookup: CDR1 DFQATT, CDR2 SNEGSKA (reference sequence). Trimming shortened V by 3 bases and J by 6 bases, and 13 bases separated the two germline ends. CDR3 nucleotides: TGCAGTGCTAGTGTATCCAACCGGGATACGCAGTATTTT. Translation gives CSASVSNRDTQYF.

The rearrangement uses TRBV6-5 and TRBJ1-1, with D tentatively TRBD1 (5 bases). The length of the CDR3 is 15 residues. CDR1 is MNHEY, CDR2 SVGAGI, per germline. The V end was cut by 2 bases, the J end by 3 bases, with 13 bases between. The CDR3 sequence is CASSYLTAGYTEAFF. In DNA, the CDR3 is TGTGCCAGCAGTTACCTGACAGCGGGCTACACTGAAGCTTTCTTT.

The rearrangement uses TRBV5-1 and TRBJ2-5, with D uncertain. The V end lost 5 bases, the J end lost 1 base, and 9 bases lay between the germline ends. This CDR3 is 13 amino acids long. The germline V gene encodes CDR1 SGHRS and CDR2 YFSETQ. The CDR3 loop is CASSEPGQETQYF. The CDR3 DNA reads TGCGCCAGCAGTGAGCCAGGCCAAGAGACCCAGTACTTC. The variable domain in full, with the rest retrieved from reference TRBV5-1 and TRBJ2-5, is KAGVTQTPRYLIKTRGQQVTLSCSPISGHRSVSWYQQTPGQGLQFLFEYFSETQRNKGNFPGRFSGRQFSNSRSEMNVSTLELGDSALYLCASSEPGQETQYFGPGTRLLVL.

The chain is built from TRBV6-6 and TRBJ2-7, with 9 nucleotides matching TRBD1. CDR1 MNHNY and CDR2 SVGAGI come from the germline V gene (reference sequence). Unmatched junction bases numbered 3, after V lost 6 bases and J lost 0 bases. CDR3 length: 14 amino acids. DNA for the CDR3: TGTGCCAGCAGACGGGACAGGGACTCCTACGAGCAGTACTTC. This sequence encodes CASRRDRDSYEQYF.

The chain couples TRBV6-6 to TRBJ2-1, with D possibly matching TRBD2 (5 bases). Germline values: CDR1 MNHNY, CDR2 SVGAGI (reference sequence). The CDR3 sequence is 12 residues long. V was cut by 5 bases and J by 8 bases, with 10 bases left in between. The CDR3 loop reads CASSPAGYEQFF. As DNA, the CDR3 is TGTGCCAGCAGTCCGGCGGGTTATGAGCAGTTCTTC.

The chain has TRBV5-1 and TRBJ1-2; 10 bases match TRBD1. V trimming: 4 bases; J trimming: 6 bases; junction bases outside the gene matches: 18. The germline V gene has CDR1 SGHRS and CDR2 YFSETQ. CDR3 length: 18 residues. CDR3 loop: CASSPRLGTGASFDGYTF. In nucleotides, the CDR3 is TGCGCCAGCAGCCCTAGATTGGGGACAGGGGCATCTTTCGATGGCTACACCTTC.

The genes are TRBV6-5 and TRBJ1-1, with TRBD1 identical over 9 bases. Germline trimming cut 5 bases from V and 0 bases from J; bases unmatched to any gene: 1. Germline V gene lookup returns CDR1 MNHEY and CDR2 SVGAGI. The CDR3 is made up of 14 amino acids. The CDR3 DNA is TGTGCCAGCAGTAGACAGGGGGTGAACACTGAAGCTTTCTTT. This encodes CASSRQGVNTEAFF.

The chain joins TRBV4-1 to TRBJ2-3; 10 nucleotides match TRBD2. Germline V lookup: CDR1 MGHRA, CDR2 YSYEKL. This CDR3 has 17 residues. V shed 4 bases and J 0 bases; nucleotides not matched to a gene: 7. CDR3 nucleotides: TGCGCCAGCAGCCCGCTTCCGACTAGCGGGAGCACAGATACGCAGTATTTT. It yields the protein CASSPLPTSGSTDTQYF.